A selection of T cell receptor beta chains follows, all from one sample in a study of beta chain features in type 1 diabetes. This table comes from immunoSEQ multiplex PCR, and its TCRdb copy is limited to in-frame clones, with some not included. In the table there are around 150,000 clones, over 9% of which are singletons. Source material: central memory CD4+ T cells from blood. All receptors derive from a man aged 25-40 years with type 1 diabetes. CDR3s include the opening cysteine and the closing phenylalanine or tryptophan. The D gene is left open where the match is weak. Clone size is not always given. Where it is, it says once, few, many or a class for expanded clones.

j_call: TRBJ1-1; d_call: NA; v_call: TRBV16; clone_size: few; cdr3_nt: TGTGCCAGCAGCCAATCTGGGATCGGGGGAGCTTTCTTT; cdr3_aa: CASSQSGIGGAFF
j_call: TRBJ2-7; d_call: TRBD1; v_call: TRBV4-2; clone_size: NA; cdr3_nt: TGTGCCAGCAGCCAAGAGGGGGACAGAAGATACGAGCAGTACTTC; cdr3_aa: CASSQEGDRRYEQYF
j_call: TRBJ2-2; d_call: NA; v_call: TRBV4-2; clone_size: few; cdr3_nt: TGTGCCAGCAGCCAAGAGGCTCACACCGGGGAGCTGTTTTTT; cdr3_aa: CASSQEAHTGELFF
j_call: TRBJ1-5; d_call: TRBD1; v_call: TRBV4-3; clone_size: NA; cdr3_nt: TGCGCCAGCAGCCAAGCGGCCACAGGGGATCAGCCCCAGCATTTT; cdr3_aa: CASSQAATGDQPQHF
j_call: TRBJ2-5; d_call: TRBD2; v_call: TRBV28; clone_size: NA; cdr3_nt: TGTGCCAGCACCCCGGGACTAGCGGGACGTGGGGTAGAGACCCAGTACTTC; cdr3_aa: CASTPGLAGRGVETQYF
j_call: TRBJ2-7; d_call: TRBD2; v_call: TRBV28; clone_size: NA; cdr3_nt: TGTGCCGTTAGGTTCACGGCGGGAGGCGAGCAGTACTTC; cdr3_aa: CAVRFTAGGEQYF
j_call: TRBJ2-7; d_call: TRBD1; v_call: TRBV28; clone_size: NA; cdr3_nt: TGTGCCAGCAGTTCCCTCCGAGACAGGGTCCAGAGCGAGCAGTACTTC; cdr3_aa: CASSSLRDRVQSEQYF
j_call: TRBJ2-7; d_call: NA; v_call: TRBV2; clone_size: few; cdr3_nt: TGTGCCAGCAGTGAACCCGGGTGGTACTTC; cdr3_aa: CASSEPGWYF
j_call: TRBJ2-5; d_call: TRBD2; v_call: TRBV9; clone_size: NA; cdr3_nt: TGTGCCAGCAGCGTGGGGACTAGCGGGAGGCTACAAGAGACCCAGTACTTC; cdr3_aa: CASSVGTSGRLQETQYF
j_call: TRBJ2-2; d_call: TRBD1; v_call: TRBV5-1; clone_size: NA; cdr3_nt: TGCGCCAGCAGCTTCCGGGGACAGGCGAACACCGGGGAGCTGTTTTTT; cdr3_aa: CASSFRGQANTGELFF
j_call: TRBJ2-7; d_call: NA; v_call: TRBV7-2; clone_size: NA; cdr3_nt: TGTGCCAGCAGCTTAGTCGGCGGGTCAGTCTCCTACGAGCAGTACTTC; cdr3_aa: CASSLVGGSVSYEQYF
j_call: TRBJ2-3; d_call: TRBD2; v_call: TRBV28; clone_size: few; cdr3_nt: TGTGCCAGCAGTGCCTTGGGAGCGGGACTCACAGATACGCAGTATTTT; cdr3_aa: CASSALGAGLTDTQYF
j_call: TRBJ2-5; d_call: TRBD2; v_call: TRBV7-9; clone_size: NA; cdr3_nt: TGTGCCAGCAGCCAACAACTAGCGGGATCCGAGACCCAGTACTTC; cdr3_aa: CASSQQLAGSETQYF
j_call: TRBJ2-2; d_call: TRBD1; v_call: TRBV5-4; clone_size: NA; cdr3_nt: TGTGCCAGCAGCTCGGGACAGGGTAATGCCGGGGAGCTGTTTTTT; cdr3_aa: CASSSGQGNAGELFF
j_call: TRBJ1-3; d_call: TRBD1; v_call: TRBV4-3; clone_size: NA; cdr3_nt: TGCGCCAGCAGCCAAGCCGGGACAGGGGACTTTTCCATATATTTT; cdr3_aa: CASSQAGTGDFSIYF
j_call: TRBJ2-5; d_call: NA; v_call: TRBV4-3; clone_size: few; cdr3_nt: TGCGCCAGCAGCCAAGTGAACGCGGAGACCCAGTACTTC; cdr3_aa: CASSQVNAETQYF
j_call: TRBJ2-6; d_call: NA; v_call: TRBV27; clone_size: few; cdr3_nt: TGTGCCAGCAGTTCCACAGGGTCTGGGGCCAACGTCCTGACTTTC; cdr3_aa: CASSSTGSGANVLTF